These 2 T cell receptor beta chains originate from one sample sequenced in a study of OX40 agonist ivuxolimab in advanced cancers. Assay used: immunoSEQ multiplex PCR; TCRdb lists only in-frame clones, some missing. Altogether 60,000 to 90,000 clones are present, under 90% being singletons, with the ten largest covering 0.4% to 0.5%. The sample consisted of CD4+ or CD8+ T cells sorted from blood, taken in a trial of the OX40 agonist ivuxolimab. The receptor set was obtained from an adult with an advanced solid tumor such as melanoma, head and neck, liver or kidney cancer.

The DNA for the CDR3 is TGCGCCAGCAGCGCGGAGCAGGCGTCTTACAATGAGCAGTTCTTC. This translates into CASSAEQASYNEQFF. This chain joins TRBV5-1 and TRBJ2-1; D is unresolved. V shed 4 bases and J shed 4 bases, with 15 bases lying between them. CDR3 length: 15 residues. Germline V lookup: CDR1 SGHRS, CDR2 YFSETQ.

The V call is TRBV2, the J call TRBJ2-2, with D uncertain. Germline CDR1 and CDR2: SNHLY and FYNNEI. V dropped 6 bases and J dropped 0 bases, with 8 bases sitting between them. The CDR3 has 14 amino acids. For the CDR3, the DNA is TGTGCCAGCAGACGGGTCGCGAACACCGGGGAGCTGTTTTTT. Protein: CASRRVANTGELFF.